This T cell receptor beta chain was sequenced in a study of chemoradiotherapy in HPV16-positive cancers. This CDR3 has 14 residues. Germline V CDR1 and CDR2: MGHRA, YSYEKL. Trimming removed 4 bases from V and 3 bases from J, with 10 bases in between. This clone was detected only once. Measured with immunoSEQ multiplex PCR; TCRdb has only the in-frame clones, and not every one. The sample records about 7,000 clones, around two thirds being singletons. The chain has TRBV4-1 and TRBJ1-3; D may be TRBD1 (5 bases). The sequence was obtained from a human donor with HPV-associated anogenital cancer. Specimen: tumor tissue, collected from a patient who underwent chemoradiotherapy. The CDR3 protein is CASSLRDGGNTIYF. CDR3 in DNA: TGCGCCAGCAGCCTGCGGGACGGTGGAAACACCATATATTTT.